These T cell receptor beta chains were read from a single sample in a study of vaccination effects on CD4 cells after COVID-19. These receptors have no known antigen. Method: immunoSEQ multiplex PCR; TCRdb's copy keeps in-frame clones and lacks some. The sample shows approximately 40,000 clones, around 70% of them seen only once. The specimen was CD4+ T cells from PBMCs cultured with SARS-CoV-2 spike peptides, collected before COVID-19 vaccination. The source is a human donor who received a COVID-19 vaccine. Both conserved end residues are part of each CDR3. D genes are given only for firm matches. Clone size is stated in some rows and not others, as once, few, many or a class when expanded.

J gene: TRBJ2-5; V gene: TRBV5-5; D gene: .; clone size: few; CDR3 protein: CASSLVAFQETQYF; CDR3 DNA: TGTGCCAGCAGCTTGGTTGCCTTCCAAGAGACCCAGTACTTC
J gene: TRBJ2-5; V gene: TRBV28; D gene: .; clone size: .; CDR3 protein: CASSFMFGETQYF; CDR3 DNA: TGTGCCAGCAGTTTCATGTTTGGGGAGACCCAGTACTTC
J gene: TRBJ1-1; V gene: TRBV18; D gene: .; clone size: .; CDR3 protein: CASSPRPLEEAFF; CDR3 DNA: TGTGCCAGCTCACCGCGCCCTTTGGAAGAAGCTTTCTTT
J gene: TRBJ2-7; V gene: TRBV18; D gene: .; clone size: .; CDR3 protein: CASSPPSKGGYEQYF; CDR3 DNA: TGTGCCAGCTCACCACCGTCAAAAGGCGGCTACGAGCAGTACTTC
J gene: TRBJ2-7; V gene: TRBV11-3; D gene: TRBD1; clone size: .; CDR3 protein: CASSKGQGSDEQYF; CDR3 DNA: TGTGCCAGCAGCAAGGGACAGGGGAGCGACGAGCAGTACTTC
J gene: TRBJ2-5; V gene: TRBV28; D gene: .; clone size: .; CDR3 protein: CASSLGYQETQYF; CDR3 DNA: TGTGCCAGCAGTTTAGGGTACCAAGAGACCCAGTACTTC
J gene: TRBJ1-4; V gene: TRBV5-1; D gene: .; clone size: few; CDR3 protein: CASSLAPPGTNEKLFF; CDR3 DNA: TGCGCCAGCAGCTTGGCTCCCCCGGGGACTAATGAAAAACTGTTTTTT
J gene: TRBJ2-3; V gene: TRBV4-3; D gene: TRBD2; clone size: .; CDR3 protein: CASSQSSGGATDTQYF; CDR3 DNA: TGCGCCAGCAGCCAATCTAGCGGGGGGGCTACAGATACGCAGTATTTT
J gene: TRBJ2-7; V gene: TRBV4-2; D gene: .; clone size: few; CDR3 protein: CASSQLLSYEQYF; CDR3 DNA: TGTGCCAGCAGCCAACTTCTATCCTACGAGCAGTACTTC
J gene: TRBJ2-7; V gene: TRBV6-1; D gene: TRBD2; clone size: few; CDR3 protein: CASSGTPGLAGGYEQYF; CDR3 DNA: TGTGCCAGCAGTGGGACCCCGGGACTAGCGGGGGGCTACGAGCAGTACTTC
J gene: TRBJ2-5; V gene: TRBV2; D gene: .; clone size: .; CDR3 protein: CASSASRRETQYF; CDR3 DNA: TGTGCCAGCAGTGCTTCTCGAAGAGAGACCCAGTACTTC
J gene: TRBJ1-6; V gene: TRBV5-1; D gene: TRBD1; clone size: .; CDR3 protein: CASSLETGTGSPLHF; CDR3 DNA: TGCGCCAGCAGCTTGGAGACAGGGACGGGCTCACCCCTCCACTTT
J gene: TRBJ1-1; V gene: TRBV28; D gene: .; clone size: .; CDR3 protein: CASSSFGQRAFF; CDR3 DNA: TGTGCCAGCAGTTCATTCGGACAGAGGGCTTTCTTT
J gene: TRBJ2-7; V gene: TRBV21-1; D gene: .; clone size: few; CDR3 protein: CASSPQTGETYEQYF; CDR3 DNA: TGTGCCAGCAGTCCCCAGACAGGAGAGACCTACGAGCAGTACTTC
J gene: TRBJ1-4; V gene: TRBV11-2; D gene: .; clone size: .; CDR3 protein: CASSLLGGPATNEKLFF; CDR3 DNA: TGTGCCAGCAGCTTATTGGGGGGACCCGCAACTAATGAAAAACTGTTTTTT
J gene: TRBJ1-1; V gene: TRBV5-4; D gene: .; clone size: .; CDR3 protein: CASSHGGGNTEAFF; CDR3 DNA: TGTGCCAGCAGCCACGGGGGGGGGAACACTGAAGCTTTCTTT
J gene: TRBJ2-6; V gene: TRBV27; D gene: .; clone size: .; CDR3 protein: CASSLSKGAGANVLTF; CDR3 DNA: TGTGCCAGCAGTTTATCAAAGGGCGCTGGGGCCAACGTCCTGACTTTC